The sequence of this T cell receptor (beta chain) was determined in a study of shared clonotypes between healthy human individuals. Across the whole study: Three CD4 naive, three CD4 memory, two CD8 naive and one CD8 memory plate were used per donor.

Germline V gene lookup returns CDR1 SGHNT and CDR2 YYREEE (reference sequence). V was clipped by 0 bases and J by 0 bases, with 10 bases between them. The CDR3 contains 16 residues. The study ran the assay at deep level. Profiling relied on immunoSEQ multiplex PCR, and the TCRdb table lists in-frame clones only, not all of them. The sample shows fewer than 3 million clones, about nine tenths of them seen only once. This chain uses TRBV5-4 with TRBJ1-3; D remains unclear. Sequenced input: naive CD4+ T cells from PBMCs. This sample's subset: CD45RA+ positively selected. The sequence was obtained from a man aged 18 to 29 in good health. Some clones in this sample may be carry-over from other donors' samples. The chain's CDR3 is CASSLAGVLSGNTIYF. CDR3 DNA sequence: TGTGCCAGCAGCTTGGCGGGAGTACTCTCTGGAAACACCATATATTTT.